This is a list of T cell receptor beta chains from one sample in a study of T cells in Graves' hyperthyroidism and ophthalmopathy. One entry per CDR3 protein, called by TCRdb with MiXCR from the multiplex PCR reads. This repertoire shows just under 750,000 distinct CDR3 sequences, roughly a third found once; its top ten account for 31%. The sample comprised blood. These receptor sequences come from a woman aged 40 to 55 with Graves' hyperthyroidism. Both conserved end residues are part of each CDR3. A D gene is named only where the DNA matches it firmly. A row's size may be missing; if present it is once, few, many or a size class.

clone_size | d_call | j_call | v_call | cdr3_aa | cdr3_nt
NA | NA | TRBJ2-2 | TRBV9 | CASSVGSPGSGSGELFF | TGTGCCAGCAGCGTAGGTTCGCCGGGGTCAGGGTCCGGGGAGCTGTTTTTT
many | NA | TRBJ1-1 | TRBV20-1 | CSAREGGQAFF | TGCAGTGCGAGAGAGGGGGGCCAAGCTTTCTTT
NA | TRBD2 | TRBJ2-2 | TRBV6-1 | CASTSGGSTAGELFF | TGTGCCAGCACTAGCGGGGGGTCCACGGCCGGGGAGCTGTTTTTT
few | TRBD1 | TRBJ2-7 | TRBV5-4 | CASSLVQGFGEQYF | TGTGCCAGCAGCTTGGTACAGGGGTTTGGCGAGCAGTACTTC
many | NA | TRBJ1-5 | TRBV15 | CATSSSNQPQHF | TGTGCCACCAGCAGCAGCAATCAGCCCCAGCATTTT
NA | TRBD1 | TRBJ2-7 | TRBV2 | CASSLTGVWEQYF | TGTGCCAGCAGTCTTACAGGGGTGTGGGAGCAGTACTTC
many | NA | TRBJ1-1 | TRBV6-6 | CASVLSGGTEAFF | TGTGCCAGCGTACTATCGGGGGGCACTGAAGCTTTCTTT
few | NA | TRBJ1-2 | TRBV4-3 | CASSQDYGQSYGYTF | TGCGCCAGCAGCCAAGATTATGGGCAAAGCTATGGCTACACCTTC
NA | NA | TRBJ1-1 | TRBV6-6 | CASTPFGLNTEAFF | TGTGCCAGCACCCCGTTTGGGCTGAACACTGAAGCTTTCTTT
NA | NA | TRBJ1-1 | TRBV10-3 | CAIRVKVNTEAFF | TGTGCCATCAGAGTTAAGGTGAACACTGAAGCTTTCTTT
NA | TRBD1 | TRBJ1-2 | TRBV29-1 | CSGIGDRSLESYTF | TGCAGCGGAATCGGGGACAGGAGCCTTGAGAGCTACACCTTC
NA | NA | TRBJ1-1 | TRBV7-2 | CASSTRQFTEAFF | TGTGCCAGCAGCACTCGACAGTTCACTGAAGCTTTCTTT
many | TRBD2 | TRBJ2-7 | TRBV11-2 | CASSSLAGDEQYF | TGTGCCAGCAGCTCCCTAGCGGGGGACGAGCAGTACTTC
few | TRBD1 | TRBJ1-6 | TRBV7-2 | CASRPNAPDRARSSYNSPLHF | TGTGCCAGCAGGCCCAACGCTCCGGACAGGGCGCGAAGCTCCTATAATTCACCCCTCCACTTT
many | NA | TRBJ2-6 | TRBV4-3 | CASSPTMNSGANVLTF | TGCGCCAGCAGCCCAACGATGAACTCTGGGGCCAACGTCCTGACTTTC
NA | NA | TRBJ2-6 | TRBV7-2 | CASSQRLDWSSGANVLTF | TGCGCCAGCAGCCAACGTCTTGATTGGAGCTCTGGGGCCAACGTCCTGACTTTC
NA | TRBD1 | TRBJ2-7 | TRBV9 | CASSLATGDGSYEQYF | TGTGCCAGCAGTTTAGCAACAGGGGATGGTTCCTACGAGCAGTACTTC
NA | NA | TRBJ1-2 | TRBV6-1 | CASSESIWTVYTF | TGTGCCAGCAGTGAAAGTATCTGGACAGTTTACACCTTC
few | TRBD1 | TRBJ2-7 | TRBV6-2/TRBV6-3 | CASSYPYEGAGYSYEQYF | TGTGCCAGCAGTTACCCGTACGAGGGGGCCGGATACTCCTACGAGCAGTACTTC
NA | NA | TRBJ1-5 | TRBV7-8 | CASSFKGFRPQHF | TGTGCCAGCAGTTTTAAGGGGTTTAGGCCCCAGCATTTT
few | NA | TRBJ1-1 | TRBV2 | CASTLVPLGSTEAFF | TGTGCCAGCACCCTCGTCCCCCTCGGAAGTACTGAAGCTTTCTTT
many | NA | TRBJ2-6 | TRBV13 | CASSSQGGANVLTF | TGTGCCAGCAGTTCCCAGGGGGGGGCCAACGTCCTGACTTTC
NA | NA | TRBJ2-5 | TRBV9 | CASSVKAAQETQYF | TGTGCCAGCAGCGTAAAAGCGGCTCAAGAGACCCAGTACTTC
NA | NA | TRBJ1-5 | TRBV19 | CASSIIGGNQPQHF | TGTGCCAGTAGTATAATCGGGGGAAATCAGCCCCAGCATTTT
few | NA | TRBJ1-1 | TRBV19 | CASSMIRKEAFF | TGTGCCAGTAGTATGATTCGGAAAGAAGCTTTCTTT
many | NA | TRBJ2-5 | TRBV4-3 | CASSQDTYQETQYF | TGCGCCAGCAGCCAAGACACGTACCAAGAGACCCAGTACTTC
NA | TRBD1 | TRBJ1-5 | TRBV5-6 | CASSLWTGGHQPQHF | TGTGCCAGCAGCTTGTGGACAGGGGGTCATCAGCCCCAGCATTTT
few | NA | TRBJ1-5 | TRBV19 | CASIVGCAGHLTGGNQPQHF | TGTGCCAGTATTGTTGGTTGCGCGGGACACCTCACTGGGGGCAATCAGCCCCAGCATTTT
NA | TRBD2 | TRBJ2-7 | TRBV20-1 | CSARTPGGPGEQYF | TGCAGTGCTAGAACGCCGGGAGGGCCAGGCGAGCAGTACTTC
many | NA | TRBJ1-2 | TRBV7-2 | CASINRARDYGYTF | TGTGCCAGCATAAACAGGGCCCGTGACTATGGCTACACCTTC
many | NA | TRBJ1-2 | TRBV20-1 | CSAREDSNYGYTF | TGCAGTGCTAGGGAGGACAGTAACTATGGCTACACCTTC
many | NA | TRBJ1-4 | TRBV19 | CASRSGEKLFF | TGTGCCAGTAGATCGGGTGAAAAACTGTTTTTT
few | NA | TRBJ2-7 | TRBV29-1 | CSTSTGTPYEQYF | TGCAGCACCTCTACGGGTACTCCCTACGAGCAGTACTTC
once | TRBD1 | TRBJ2-3 | TRBV10-3 | CAISEGQGPTDTQYF | TGTGCCATCAGTGAGGGACAGGGCCCCACAGATACGCAGTATTTT
NA | TRBD1 | TRBJ2-2 | TRBV10-1 | CASSATGNRAGELFF | TGCGCCAGCAGTGCGACAGGGAATAGGGCCGGGGAGCTGTTTTTT